This T cell receptor beta chain came from a study of shared clonotypes between healthy human individuals. Assay: immunoSEQ multiplex PCR; the TCRdb copy retains only in-frame clones and omits some. In the table there are over 2 million clones, under 95% of which are singletons. This CDR3 has 11 amino acids. The germline V gene encodes CDR1 SQVTM and CDR2 ANQGSEA. V shed 7 bases, J shed 6 bases, and the junction held 4 bases outside the gene matches. This TCR was sampled from a man aged 18 to 29 in good health. Some clones in this sample may be carry-over from other donors' samples. Sequencing was carried out using naive CD4+ T cells from PBMCs. Subset in this sample: CD45RA+ positively selected. The chain couples TRBV29-1 to TRBJ2-3; 7 bases align to TRBD1. For the CDR3, the DNA is TGCAGCGAGGACAGGTGGGATACGCAGTATTTT. This sequence encodes CSEDRWDTQYF.